These T cell receptor beta chains were read from a single sample in a study of cytotoxic CD8 clonotypes in ibrutinib-treated CLL. Some clones are missing from TCRdb's copy, which holds only in-frame ones; the method was immunoSEQ multiplex PCR. Of some 120,000 clones listed, approximately 81% are singletons. Specimen: PBMCs, collected after 24 months of ibrutinib treatment. These TCRs come from a human donor with chronic lymphocytic leukemia. Both conserved end residues are part of each CDR3. D genes are given only for firm matches. Size is omitted from some rows. Given values are once, few, many or a class for expanded clones.

>TRBJ1-1|TRBD1|-|TRBV9
TGTGCCAGCAGCCCGTCGACAGGGCAGGGGCCTGAAGCTTTCTTT
CASSPSTGQGPEAFF
>TRBJ1-5|TRBD1|-|TRBV9
TGTGCCAGCAGCGTCGGACAGGGGAGTAGTCAGCCCCAGCATTTT
CASSVGQGSSQPQHF
>TRBJ1-1|-|-|TRBV30
TGTGCCTGGAGAGGGGTGAACACTGAAGCTTTCTTT
CAWRGVNTEAFF
>TRBJ1-5|-|-|TRBV27
TGTGCCAGCAGGAAGGGAAGGCTTGGCAATCAGCCCCAGCATTTT
CASRKGRLGNQPQHF
>TRBJ2-2|TRBD2|-|TRBV28
TGTGCCAGCAGACCCCTAGCGGGGGTGAACGGGGAGCTGTTTTTT
CASRPLAGVNGELFF
>TRBJ1-2|-|once|TRBV28
TGTGCCAGCAGTTTAGCACAGAACTATGGCTACACCTTC
CASSLAQNYGYTF
>TRBJ2-1|TRBD1|-|TRBV5-1
TGCGCCAGCAGCTTATCATCCGGGACAGGGGGTTTCTCTGAGCAGTTCTTC
CASSLSSGTGGFSEQFF
>TRBJ2-6|-|once|TRBV7-6
TGTGCCAGCAGCTCAACTCAGGGATCCGGGGCCAACGTCCTGACTTTC
CASSSTQGSGANVLTF
>TRBJ1-1|TRBD1|few|TRBV6-4
TGTGCCAGCAGTGACCCGGACAGGGGAGGCACTGAAGCTTTCTTT
CASSDPDRGGTEAFF
>TRBJ2-6|-|-|TRBV19
TGTGCCAGTAGTATTCGGGCTGGGGCCAACGTCCTGACTTTC
CASSIRAGANVLTF
>TRBJ2-7|-|-|TRBV28
TGTGCCAGCAGTTTAAGTGAGTTGGGTTTGCAGTACTTC
CASSLSELGLQYF
>TRBJ1-2|-|once|TRBV2
TGTGCCAGCAGTGAACGGGGGGTGACTAACTATGGCTACACCTTC
CASSERGVTNYGYTF
>TRBJ1-2|TRBD1|-|TRBV27
TGTGCCAGCAGTCAATGGCAGGGGGCATATGGCTACACCTTC
CASSQWQGAYGYTF
>TRBJ2-2|TRBD2|-|TRBV28
TGTGCCAGCCTATTCTTAAGCGGGGGGGCCCACACCGGGGAGCTGTTTTTT
CASLFLSGGAHTGELFF
>TRBJ1-3|-|-|TRBV5-4
TGTGCCAGCAGCCCCAGGCAGGGTGATGGAAACACCATATATTTT
CASSPRQGDGNTIYF
>TRBJ1-1|-|-|TRBV25-1
TGTGCCAGCAGGAGGGACGGGGCAGAGAACACTGAAGCTTTCTTT
CASRRDGAENTEAFF
>TRBJ1-1|TRBD1|-|TRBV7-9
TGTGCCAGCAGCTTAGAGGACAGGGGGGCTGAAGCTTTCTTT
CASSLEDRGAEAFF
>TRBJ2-1|-|-|TRBV5-4
TGTGCCAGCAGCTTGGCGGGGAAAAGGTCCTACAATGAGCAGTTCTTC
CASSLAGKRSYNEQFF
>TRBJ1-2|-|-|TRBV18
TGTGCCAGCTCACCACGGAGGCAGGGAGAGGGCTACACCTTC
CASSPRRQGEGYTF
>TRBJ2-3|-|-|TRBV5-4
TGTGCCAGCAGCCCTCCACGGGGGCCAGGGGCAGATACGCAGTATTTT
CASSPPRGPGADTQYF
>TRBJ2-1|TRBD1|once|TRBV10-3
TGTGCCATCAGTGAACGAGGGGACAGAAACAATGAGCAGTTCTTC
CAISERGDRNNEQFF